A selection of T cell receptor beta chains follows, all from one sample in a study of CD8 T cells in seronegative destructive rheumatoid arthritis. The method was immunoSEQ multiplex PCR; TCRdb's version includes in-frame clones alone and lacks a portion of them. This sample carries 4,000 to 4,500 clones, approximately 70% of them seen once, and the ten largest clones take roughly 38%. The sample was CD8+ T cells from blood. These receptors all stem from a woman between 50 and 70 years old with seronegative destructive rheumatoid arthritis. CDR3s include the opening cysteine and the closing phenylalanine or tryptophan. Each record gives: J gene, clone size, D gene, V gene, CDR3 protein, CDR3 DNA. The D gene is left open where the match is weak. Clone size appears in some rows only: once, few, many, or a class for an expanded clone.

>TRBJ2-3|.|.|TRBV11-3
CASSPGQFSTDTQYF
TGTGCCAGCAGCCCCGGACAGTTTAGCACAGATACGCAGTATTTT
>TRBJ2-7|.|.|TRBV11-2
CASSPRRIREYEQYF
TGTGCCAGCAGCCCGCGACGAATAAGGGAGTACGAGCAGTACTTC
>TRBJ2-2|.|TRBD2|TRBV14
CASSHSVVASGSNTGELFF
TGTGCCAGCAGCCACAGCGTAGTGGCTAGCGGGAGCAACACCGGGGAGCTGTTTTTT
>TRBJ2-3|.|.|TRBV10-3
CASQTSNWADTQYF
TGTGCCTCTCAGACCTCAAATTGGGCTGATACGCAGTATTTT
>TRBJ1-6|.|.|TRBV7-8
CASSLRLSSKSPLHF
TGTGCCAGCAGCTTGCGGCTTAGTAGTAAATCACCCCTCCACTTT
>TRBJ1-1|.|.|TRBV7-9
CASNLDSDTEAFF
TGTGCCAGCAACTTAGACAGTGACACTGAAGCTTTCTTT
>TRBJ2-7|.|.|TRBV29-1
CSVLWGDEQYF
TGCAGCGTTTTGTGGGGGGACGAGCAGTACTTC
>TRBJ2-1|.|.|TRBV30
CAWSLTYNEQFF
TGTGCCTGGAGTCTAACCTACAATGAGCAGTTCTTC
>TRBJ2-2|.|.|TRBV27
CASRSGVLNTGELFF
TGTGCCAGCAGGTCGGGGGTCCTAAACACCGGGGAGCTGTTTTTT
>TRBJ2-5|.|.|TRBV11-3
CASSLTDGQQETQYF
TGTGCCAGCAGCTTAACGGACGGACAACAAGAGACCCAGTACTTC
>TRBJ2-7|.|TRBD2|TRBV13
CASSSSGTTYEQYF
TGTGCCAGCAGCTCATCCGGGACTACGTACGAGCAGTACTTC
>TRBJ1-4|.|TRBD1|TRBV7-9
CASSNYRGEKLFF
TGTGCCAGCAGCAACTACAGGGGTGAAAAACTGTTTTTT
>TRBJ2-5|.|.|TRBV9
CASSPASTYQETQYF
TGTGCCAGCAGCCCTGCTAGTACGTACCAAGAGACCCAGTACTTC
>TRBJ2-7|.|.|TRBV21-1
CASSNPREGAYEQYF
TGTGCCAGCAGCAACCCCCGTGAGGGGGCTTACGAGCAGTACTTC
>TRBJ2-5|.|TRBD2|TRBV4-1
CASSQRSGGALETQYF
TGCGCCAGCAGCCAGAGAAGCGGGGGGGCCCTTGAGACCCAGTACTTC
>TRBJ2-7|once|.|TRBV9
CASSGTEYEQYF
TGTGCCAGCAGCGGGACAGAGTACGAGCAGTACTTC
>TRBJ2-1|once|.|TRBV19
CATRELADHEQFF
TGTGCCACTAGAGAGTTAGCGGATCATGAGCAGTTCTTC
>TRBJ2-7|.|.|TRBV4-1
CASSHQGQGNEQYF
TGCGCCAGCAGCCACCAGGGGCAGGGTAACGAGCAGTACTTC
>TRBJ1-2|.|.|TRBV4-1
CASSPHGRISTHYGYTF
TGCGCCAGCAGCCCACATGGGAGGATCAGTACGCACTATGGCTACACCTTC
>TRBJ2-3|.|.|TRBV27
CASSLLGAGAPTDTQYF
TGTGCCAGCAGTTTATTGGGTGCGGGGGCACCCACAGATACGCAGTATTTT
>TRBJ1-5|.|.|TRBV5-6
CASSLAQSSNQPQHF
TGTGCCAGCAGCTTGGCCCAATCTAGCAATCAGCCCCAGCATTTT
>TRBJ1-6|large|TRBD1|TRBV7-6
CASSSDRGLSPLHF
TGTGCCAGCAGCTCGGACAGGGGGCTTTCACCCCTCCACTTT
>TRBJ2-1|few|.|TRBV6-5
CASSYSGREQFF
TGTGCCAGCAGTTACTCTGGGCGTGAGCAGTTCTTC
>TRBJ2-7|once|TRBD1|TRBV27
CASSLRQGAREQYF
TGTGCCAGCAGTTTACGTCAGGGGGCACGGGAGCAGTACTTC
>TRBJ2-1|.|TRBD2|TRBV4-1
CASSRGTTYNEQFF
TGCGCCAGCAGCCGAGGGACTACCTACAATGAGCAGTTCTTC
>TRBJ1-1|few|TRBD1|TRBV4-2
CASSQQHRGMNTEAFF
TGTGCCAGCAGCCAGCAACACAGGGGCATGAACACTGAAGCTTTCTTT
>TRBJ1-2|few|.|TRBV9
CASSSGSGINGYTF
TGTGCCAGCAGCAGTGGCAGTGGCATTAATGGCTACACCTTC
>TRBJ2-5|.|TRBD2|TRBV2
CASSEARGLAQETQYF
TGTGCCAGCAGTGAAGCGAGGGGACTAGCCCAAGAGACCCAGTACTTC
>TRBJ2-2|.|.|TRBV7-2
CASNTGSGGELFF
TGTGCCAGCAACACAGGGTCGGGCGGGGAGCTGTTTTTT
>TRBJ1-5|.|TRBD1|TRBV19
CASSTRDSLKPQHF
TGTGCCAGTAGTACGCGGGACAGTTTAAAGCCCCAGCATTTT
>TRBJ1-5|few|TRBD1|TRBV9
CASSKGASNQPQHF
TGTGCCAGCAGTAAGGGGGCCAGCAATCAGCCCCAGCATTTT
>TRBJ1-1|.|TRBD1|TRBV7-9
CASSLAGQGSPEAFF
TGTGCCAGCAGCTTAGCGGGACAGGGCAGCCCTGAAGCTTTCTTT
>TRBJ2-7|.|TRBD2|TRBV4-1
CASSQGGGGTYEQYF
TGCGCCAGCAGCCAAGGGGGCGGGGGGACGTACGAGCAGTACTTC
>TRBJ2-1|.|TRBD2|TRBV13
CASNLAGLHNEQFF
TGTGCCAGCAACCTAGCGGGGTTACACAATGAGCAGTTCTTC
>TRBJ2-7|.|.|TRBV28
CASSFLPGDEQYF
TGTGCCAGCAGTTTTCTTCCGGGGGACGAGCAGTACTTC
>TRBJ2-3|.|.|TRBV6-1
CASSEAGWGVDTQYF
TGTGCCAGCAGTGAAGCGGGCTGGGGGGTAGATACGCAGTATTTT
>TRBJ2-2|.|.|TRBV29-1
CSVEWTADGTGELFF
TGCAGCGTTGAATGGACAGCAGATGGAACCGGGGAGCTGTTTTTT
>TRBJ2-2|.|TRBD1|TRBV2
CASSGQGSGGELFF
TGTGCCAGCAGTGGACAGGGATCGGGCGGGGAGCTGTTTTTT
>TRBJ2-2|few|.|TRBV7-9
CASSKQVQNTGELFF
TGTGCCAGCAGCAAACAGGTTCAGAACACCGGGGAGCTGTTTTTT
>TRBJ2-1|.|.|TRBV7-8
CASSFGDTNNEQFF
TGTGCCAGCAGCTTTGGGGACACAAACAATGAGCAGTTCTTC
>TRBJ2-7|.|TRBD2|TRBV4-2
CASSEERTSGIYYEQYF
TGTGCCAGCAGCGAAGAAAGGACTAGCGGGATATACTACGAGCAGTACTTC
>TRBJ1-1|.|.|TRBV27
CASRQGNTEAFF
TGTGCCAGCAGACAGGGGAACACTGAAGCTTTCTTT
>TRBJ1-2|.|TRBD1|TRBV4-1
CASSQVPTGGGYGYTF
TGCGCCAGCAGCCAAGTTCCTACAGGGGGAGGCTATGGCTACACCTTC
>TRBJ2-5|.|TRBD1|TRBV28
CASSVQGEETQYF
TGTGCCAGCAGTGTTCAGGGGGAAGAGACCCAGTACTTC
>TRBJ2-3|.|.|TRBV19
CASSMVREATDTQYF
TGTGCCAGTAGTATGGTCAGGGAAGCCACAGATACGCAGTATTTT